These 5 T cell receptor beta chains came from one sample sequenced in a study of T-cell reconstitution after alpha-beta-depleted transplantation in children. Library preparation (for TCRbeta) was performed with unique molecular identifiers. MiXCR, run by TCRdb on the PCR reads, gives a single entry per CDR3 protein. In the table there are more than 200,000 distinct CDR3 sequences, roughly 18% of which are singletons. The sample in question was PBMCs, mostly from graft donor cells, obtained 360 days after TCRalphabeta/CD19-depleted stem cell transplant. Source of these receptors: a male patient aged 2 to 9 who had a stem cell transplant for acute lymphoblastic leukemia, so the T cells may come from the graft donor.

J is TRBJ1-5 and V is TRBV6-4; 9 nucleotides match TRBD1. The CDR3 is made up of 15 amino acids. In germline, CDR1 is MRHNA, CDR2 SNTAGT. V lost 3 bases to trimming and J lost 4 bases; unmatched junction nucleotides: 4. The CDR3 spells CASSEDGQGNQPQHF. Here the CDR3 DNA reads TGTGCCAGCAGTGAGGACGGACAGGGGAATCAGCCCCAGCATTTT.

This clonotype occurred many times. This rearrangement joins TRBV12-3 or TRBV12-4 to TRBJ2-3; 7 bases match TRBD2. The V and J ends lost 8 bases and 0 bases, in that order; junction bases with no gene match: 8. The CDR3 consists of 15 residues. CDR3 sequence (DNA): TGTGCCAGCCTCTGGGCTAGCGGTAGCACAGATACGCAGTATTTT. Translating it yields CASLWASGSTDTQYF.

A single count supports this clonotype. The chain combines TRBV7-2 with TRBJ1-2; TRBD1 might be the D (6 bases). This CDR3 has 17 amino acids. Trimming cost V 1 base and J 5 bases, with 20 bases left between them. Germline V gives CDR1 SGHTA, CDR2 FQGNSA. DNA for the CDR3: TGTGCCAGCAGCTTAGTGGGGGGGGGCAGCCAGACTTATGGCTACACCTTC. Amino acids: CASSLVGGGSQTYGYTF.

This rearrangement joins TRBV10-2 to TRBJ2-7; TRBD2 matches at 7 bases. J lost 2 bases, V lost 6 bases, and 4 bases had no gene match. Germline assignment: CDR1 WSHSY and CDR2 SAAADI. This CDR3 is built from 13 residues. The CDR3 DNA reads TGCGCCAGCAGCGGAGCGGGGCCCTACGAGCAGTACTTC. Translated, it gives CASSGAGPYEQYF.

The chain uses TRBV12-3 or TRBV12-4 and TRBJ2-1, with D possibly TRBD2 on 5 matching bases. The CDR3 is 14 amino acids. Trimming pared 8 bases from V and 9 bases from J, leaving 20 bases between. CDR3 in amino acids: CASGNDGGLGEQFF. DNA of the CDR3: TGTGCCAGCGGGAACGATGGCGGGCTTGGTGAGCAGTTCTTC.